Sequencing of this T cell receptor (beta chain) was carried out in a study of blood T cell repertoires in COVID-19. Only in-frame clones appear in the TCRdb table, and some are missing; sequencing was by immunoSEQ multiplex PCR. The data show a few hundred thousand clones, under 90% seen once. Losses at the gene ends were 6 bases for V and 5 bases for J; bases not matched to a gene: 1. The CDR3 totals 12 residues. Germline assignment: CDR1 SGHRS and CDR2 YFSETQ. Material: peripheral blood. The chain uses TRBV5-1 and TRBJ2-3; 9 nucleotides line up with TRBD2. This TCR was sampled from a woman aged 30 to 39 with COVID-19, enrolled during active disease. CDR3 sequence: CASNSGGDTQYF. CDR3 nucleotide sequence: TGCGCCAGCAATAGCGGGGGAGATACGCAGTATTTT.